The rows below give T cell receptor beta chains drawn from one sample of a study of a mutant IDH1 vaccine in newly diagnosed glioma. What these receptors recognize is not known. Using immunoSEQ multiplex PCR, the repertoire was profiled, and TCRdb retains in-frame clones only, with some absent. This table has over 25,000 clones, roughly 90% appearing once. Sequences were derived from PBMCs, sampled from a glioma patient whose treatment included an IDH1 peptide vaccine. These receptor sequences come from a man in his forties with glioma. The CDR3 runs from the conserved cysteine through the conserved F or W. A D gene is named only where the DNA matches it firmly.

cdr3_aa: CASSTPGQTYEQYF; d_call: TRBD1; j_call: TRBJ2-7; v_call: TRBV28
cdr3_aa: CASNSPLTGVPGELFF; d_call: TRBD1; j_call: TRBJ2-2; v_call: TRBV27
cdr3_aa: CASSFPGPLAQYF; d_call: NA; j_call: TRBJ2-5; v_call: TRBV7-9
cdr3_aa: CASSPSPNPSGVNNEQFF; d_call: TRBD2; j_call: TRBJ2-1; v_call: TRBV13
cdr3_aa: CASKVEGGTGNTIYF; d_call: NA; j_call: TRBJ1-3; v_call: TRBV6-6
cdr3_aa: CASSLGMSLISGNTIYF; d_call: NA; j_call: TRBJ1-3; v_call: TRBV5-6
cdr3_aa: CASSPPWGGANTGELFF; d_call: NA; j_call: TRBJ2-2; v_call: TRBV5-1
cdr3_aa: CASNGGGRNTEAFF; d_call: NA; j_call: TRBJ1-1; v_call: TRBV28
cdr3_aa: CASSWSYRTDTQYF; d_call: NA; j_call: TRBJ2-3; v_call: TRBV11-3
cdr3_aa: CASSYGRVDYGYTF; d_call: NA; j_call: TRBJ1-2; v_call: TRBV6-6
cdr3_aa: CASSLRLRGGGSDTQYF; d_call: TRBD2; j_call: TRBJ2-3; v_call: TRBV7-8
cdr3_aa: CASSLAGLAVLYEQYF; d_call: TRBD2; j_call: TRBJ2-7; v_call: TRBV7-2
cdr3_aa: CASSLKGYGANVLTF; d_call: NA; j_call: TRBJ2-6; v_call: TRBV5-6
cdr3_aa: CASSRQAKNTEAFF; d_call: NA; j_call: TRBJ1-1; v_call: TRBV18
cdr3_aa: CASSSGQGKPLHF; d_call: TRBD1; j_call: TRBJ1-6; v_call: TRBV5-1
cdr3_aa: CASSQPGQAQLNYGYTF; d_call: TRBD1; j_call: TRBJ1-2; v_call: TRBV4-1
cdr3_aa: CASSAGQRGYTF; d_call: TRBD1; j_call: TRBJ1-2; v_call: TRBV2
cdr3_aa: CASSQGVSGANVLTF; d_call: NA; j_call: TRBJ2-6; v_call: TRBV11-2
cdr3_aa: CASSPTGRYGYTF; d_call: NA; j_call: TRBJ1-2; v_call: TRBV5-6
cdr3_aa: CASSEGYYNSPLHF; d_call: NA; j_call: TRBJ1-6; v_call: TRBV18
cdr3_aa: CASSYKPGHLNSPLHF; d_call: NA; j_call: TRBJ1-6; v_call: TRBV28
cdr3_aa: CASSYLGRSGYGYTF; d_call: NA; j_call: TRBJ1-2; v_call: TRBV2
cdr3_aa: CATSRDRAVWEKLFF; d_call: NA; j_call: TRBJ1-4; v_call: TRBV15
cdr3_aa: CASSSSGGPQETQYF; d_call: TRBD2; j_call: TRBJ2-5; v_call: TRBV11-3
cdr3_aa: CASVGGREYEQYF; d_call: TRBD2; j_call: TRBJ2-7; v_call: TRBV19
cdr3_aa: CASSAGGDTQYF; d_call: TRBD2; j_call: TRBJ2-3; v_call: TRBV9
cdr3_aa: CAWSGRVSNQPQHF; d_call: NA; j_call: TRBJ1-5; v_call: TRBV30
cdr3_aa: CASSVGLGRGGNYGYTF; d_call: NA; j_call: TRBJ1-2; v_call: TRBV5-1
cdr3_aa: CASSQGGNGYTF; d_call: NA; j_call: TRBJ1-2; v_call: TRBV4-1
cdr3_aa: CAWTANTGELFF; d_call: NA; j_call: TRBJ2-2; v_call: TRBV30
cdr3_aa: CASSQEGWEPQHF; d_call: NA; j_call: TRBJ1-5; v_call: TRBV4-3
cdr3_aa: CASSVGMRDGIEKLFF; d_call: NA; j_call: TRBJ1-4; v_call: TRBV9
cdr3_aa: CASKASDLNQPQHF; d_call: NA; j_call: TRBJ1-5; v_call: TRBV2
cdr3_aa: CASSRSQGTSNQPQHF; d_call: NA; j_call: TRBJ1-5; v_call: TRBV7-8
cdr3_aa: CASSHKETQYF; d_call: NA; j_call: TRBJ2-5; v_call: TRBV11-2
cdr3_aa: CASSLDARGANEKLFF; d_call: NA; j_call: TRBJ1-4; v_call: TRBV7-6